Shown below are 20 T cell receptor beta chains from a single sample sequenced in a study of neurological immune-mediated disorders. Time point reported: longitudinal time-point 1 (baseline). TCRdb called the 5' RACE reads again in MiXCR, with one record for every CDR3 protein. The data hold tens of thousands of distinct CDR3 sequences, with roughly 15% observed a single time. Sequences were obtained from PBMCs. The source is a female donor with HTLV-1-associated myelopathy (HAM/TSP).

The chain couples TRBV27 to TRBJ1-2, with 11 bases that match TRBD1. J lost 7 bases, V lost 8 bases, and 3 bases had no gene match. Germline V gene lookup returns CDR1 MNHEY and CDR2 SMNVEV (reference sequence). This CDR3 is built from 12 residues. The CDR3 here is CASGQGAVGYTF. The CDR3 bases are TGTGCCAGCGGACAGGGGGCTGTTGGCTACACCTTC.

This clonotype was detected ten times or more. The chain links TRBV2 to TRBJ2-7; D is uncertain. With 0 bases removed from V and 9 bases from J, the gap between germline ends came to 18 bases. The CDR3 runs to 15 residues. The germline CDR1 and CDR2 sequences are SNHLY and FYNNEI. The CDR3 DNA is TGTGCCAGCAGTGAAGCGCTTGGGCCGACGACTGGGCAGTACTTC. It is translated as CASSEALGPTTGQYF.

Worth noting for this clonotype: This may arise from a read error, as a much more abundant clone is one base away. The V call is TRBV20-1, the J call TRBJ2-7; 11 bases fit TRBD2. The CDR3 covers 15 residues. The V and J ends lost 3 bases and 6 bases, in that order; junction bases with no gene match: 10. Germline CDR1 is DFQATT and CDR2 is SNEGSKA (reference sequence). CDR3 protein: CSARGLAEGSGEQYF. In DNA form, the CDR3 reads TGCAGTGCTAGGGGACTAGCGGAGGGTTCCGGCGAGCAGTACTTC.

Ten or more counts support this clonotype. This chain connects TRBV5-1 to TRBJ2-7; 10 nucleotides agree with TRBD1. This CDR3 is 14 amino acids long. Germline CDR1 is SGHRS and CDR2 is YFSETQ. V dropped 3 bases and J dropped 3; count of bases not matched to a gene: 3. The CDR3 reads CASSSGTGDYEQYF. The CDR3, as DNA: TGCGCCAGCAGCTCCGGGACAGGGGACTACGAGCAGTACTTC.

This clonotype came up many times. The chain employs TRBV7-9 and TRBJ2-7; D could derive from TRBD1 or TRBD2 (6 bases each). The CDR3 runs 14 residues. The V end lost 5 bases, the J end lost 2 bases, and 13 bases lay between the germline ends. Per the germline V gene, CDR1 is SEHNR and CDR2 is FQNEAQ (reference sequence). CDR3 DNA sequence: TGTGCCAGCAGCGCACCGGGGGACACCTACGAGCAGTACTTC. Translation: CASSAPGDTYEQYF.

This clonotype has a count of ten or more. J is TRBJ2-1 and V is TRBV5-1, with 10 bases that match TRBD2. V lost 5 bases to trimming and J lost 7 bases; unmatched junction nucleotides: 6. This CDR3 contains 14 residues. Germline V gene data show CDR1 as SGHRS and CDR2 as YFSETQ. CDR3 coding DNA: TGCGCCAGCAGACCATCACTAGCGGGGAATGAGCAGTTCTTC. This sequence encodes CASRPSLAGNEQFF.

The table lists this clonotype with many counts. The chain recombines TRBV28 with TRBJ2-4; tentatively, D is TRBD1 or TRBD2 (5 bases each). The CDR3 has 16 residues. With 3 bases removed from V and 7 bases from J, the gap between germline ends came to 19 bases. The germline V gene encodes CDR1 MDHEN and CDR2 SYDVKM. For the CDR3, the DNA is TGTGCCAGCAGTTTTCCGTCTCGGCAGGGAGTGAACATTCAGTACTTC. Translation gives CASSFPSRQGVNIQYF. Looking up the rest from reference TRBV28 and TRBJ2-4 gives the full variable domain: DVKVTQSSRYLVKRTGEKVFLECVQDMDHENMFWYRQDPGLGLRLIYFSYDVKMKEKGDIPEGYSVSREKKERFSLILESASTNQTSMYLCASSFPSRQGVNIQYFGAGTRLSVL.

The sample holds a few counts of this clonotype. The rearrangement links TRBV15 to TRBJ2-2; 10 bases align to TRBD1. Looked up from germline, CDR1 is LNHNV and CDR2 is YYDKDF (reference sequence). The V segment lost 0 bases and the J segment 4 bases; nucleotides outside the gene matches: 2. This CDR3 has 16 residues. The CDR3 sequence is CATSRDGDRGTGELFF. CDR3 nucleotide sequence: TGTGCCACCAGCAGAGATGGGGACAGGGGCACCGGGGAGCTGTTTTTT.

Many counts were recorded for this clonotype. The genes are TRBV20-1 and TRBJ2-7; TRBD1 aligns across 9 bases. Per germline, CDR1 DFQATT and CDR2 SNEGSKA (reference sequence). V lost 3 bases, J lost 6 bases, and 12 bases stayed unmatched. The CDR3 spans 15 residues. The CDR3 protein is CSARNTGTGIGEQYF. Written as DNA, the CDR3 is TGCAGTGCTAGGAATACCGGGACAGGGATCGGCGAGCAGTACTTC.

This clonotype was found many times. The CDR3 DNA sequence: TGTGCCATCAGTTCCGGGACTAACACCGGGGAGCTGTTTTTT. Translating gives CAISSGTNTGELFF. V and J are TRBV10-3 and TRBJ2-2; a weak D match, TRBD2 (6 bases). Trimming pared 5 bases from V and 2 bases from J, leaving 9 bases between. Per germline, CDR1 ENHRY and CDR2 SYGVKD. The CDR3 runs 14 residues.

This sequence joins TRBV9 and TRBJ2-5, with no clear D. This CDR3 region has 15 residues. V gave up 0 bases and J gave up 4 bases, with 13 bases separating them. Germline values: CDR1 SGDLS, CDR2 YYNGEE. In nucleotides, the CDR3 is TGTGCCAGCAGCGTAGGAATTTGGTGGACAGAGACCCAGTACTTC. Translated, it gives CASSVGIWWTETQYF.

The sample holds many counts of this clonotype. This sequence joins TRBV9 and TRBJ2-1; 7 bases are shared with TRBD1. Trimming at V came to 4 bases and at J to 9 bases, leaving 13 bases not matched to a gene. Germline assignment: CDR1 SGDLS and CDR2 YYNGEE. The CDR3 sequence is 15 residues long. CDR3 amino acids: CASSPRDSSYGEQFF. CDR3 in DNA: TGTGCCAGCAGCCCCAGGGACAGTTCGTACGGTGAGCAGTTCTTC.

This clonotype was detected many times. This chain joins TRBV6-5 and TRBJ2-7; the D call may be TRBD1 or TRBD2 (5 bases each). Deletions cut 2 bases from V and 4 bases from J, with 18 bases between. The CDR3 contains 16 residues. CDR1 is MNHEY, CDR2 SVGAGI, per germline. Here the CDR3 reads CASSYGTSGGGYEQYF. The CDR3 bases are TGTGCCAGCAGTTACGGGACCTCGGGCGGTGGATACGAGCAGTACTTC.

At least ten counts were recorded for this clonotype. V usage is TRBV20-1 and J usage is TRBJ1-1; D ambiguous. The CDR3 spans 13 residues. Germline V gene lookup returns CDR1 DFQATT and CDR2 SNEGSKA (reference sequence). Trimming stripped 6 bases from V and 4 bases from J, with 15 bases between. This chain's CDR3 is CSAAPARGTEAFF. Here the CDR3 DNA reads TGCAGTGCCGCCCCGGCACGCGGCACTGAAGCTTTCTTT.

V and J are TRBV28 and TRBJ2-7; D is undetermined. This CDR3 is 14 amino acids long. V lost 7 bases to trimming and J lost 0 bases, with 13 bases between them. CDR1 and CDR2 (germline): MDHEN, SYDVKM. CDR3 DNA sequence: TGTGCCAGCATGTCTGGCGGCAGCTCCTACGAGCAGTACTTC. Translating it yields CASMSGGSSYEQYF.

In its sample, this clonotype was seen many times. The chain employs TRBV7-2 and TRBJ2-2, with D perhaps TRBD2 (5 bases). The germline V and J ends were trimmed by 3 bases and 6 bases, with 11 bases remaining between them. Germline CDR1 is SGHTA and CDR2 is FQGNSA. This CDR3 contains 14 residues. CDR3 sequence (DNA): TGTGCCAGCAGCTTCGCGCTAGCCGCCGGGGAGCTGTTTTTT. The encoded protein is CASSFALAAGELFF.

This clonotype was recorded many times. This chain uses TRBV28 with TRBJ2-7, with 13 bases that match TRBD2. CDR3 length: 18 residues. The trim removed 5 bases at V and 5 bases at J, leaving 15 bases unmatched. Germline-derived CDR1 and CDR2 are MDHEN and SYDVKM. The CDR3 DNA reads as TGTGCCAGCAGTCCCCCCGGGACTAGCGGGGATGTTATCCACGAGCAGTACTTC. Residues: CASSPPGTSGDVIHEQYF.

This clonotype showed up many times. This rearrangement joins TRBV5-1 to TRBJ2-1; TRBD1 is a possible D gene (5 bases). Trimming removed 7 bases from V and 8 bases from J, with 10 bases in between. CDR3 length: 11 amino acids. Germline loops: CDR1 SGHRS, CDR2 YFSETQ. CDR3 DNA sequence: TGCGCCAGCGGGGCCCAGGATGAGCAGTTCTTC. It codes for CASGAQDEQFF.

This clonotype was recorded at least ten times. The chain links TRBV4-2 to TRBJ2-1; D is ambiguous. V lost 1 base, J lost 9 bases, and 10 bases lay in between. The CDR3 extends over 13 amino acids. CDR1 and CDR2 from the germline V gene are LGHNA and YNFKEQ. The CDR3 region is CASSQAFSGEQFF. DNA of the CDR3: TGTGCCAGCAGCCAAGCCTTCTCTGGTGAGCAGTTCTTC.

This clonotype appeared many times. V gene TRBV2 combines with J gene TRBJ1-5; D possibly corresponds to TRBD1 (5 bases). CDR1 and CDR2 (germline): SNHLY, FYNNEI. V shed 7 bases and J shed 3 bases, with 10 bases lying between them. CDR3 size: 13 residues. The CDR3 nucleotides read TGTGCCAGCATATGGGGACCCAATCAGCCCCAGCATTTT. Translation: CASIWGPNQPQHF.